The clone carrying this T cell receptor (beta chain) was observed a few times. Primers for the PCR totalled 60 Vbeta and 13 Jbeta. Only in-frame clones appear in the TCRdb table, and some are missing; sequencing was by immunoSEQ multiplex PCR. The sample holds about 140,000 clones, 70% seen once. These data belong to a study of cytomegalovirus exposure and HLA in healthy donors. Germline V gene sequence: CDR1 SNHLY, CDR2 FYNNEI. Losses at the gene ends were 9 bases for V and 6 bases for J; bases not matched to a gene: 9. The CDR3 covers 14 residues. Donors likely had unrecorded immune exposures despite being nominally healthy when sampled.

This sequence joins TRBV2 and TRBJ2-7, with 12 bases that match TRBD2. The source of this sequence is a woman aged 55-70 years in good health and CMV-seropositive. The sample taken for sequencing was PBMCs. CDR3 in DNA: TGTGCCAGAAAACGACTAGCGGGAGTCTTCGAGCAGTACTTC. It translates to CARKRLAGVFEQYF.